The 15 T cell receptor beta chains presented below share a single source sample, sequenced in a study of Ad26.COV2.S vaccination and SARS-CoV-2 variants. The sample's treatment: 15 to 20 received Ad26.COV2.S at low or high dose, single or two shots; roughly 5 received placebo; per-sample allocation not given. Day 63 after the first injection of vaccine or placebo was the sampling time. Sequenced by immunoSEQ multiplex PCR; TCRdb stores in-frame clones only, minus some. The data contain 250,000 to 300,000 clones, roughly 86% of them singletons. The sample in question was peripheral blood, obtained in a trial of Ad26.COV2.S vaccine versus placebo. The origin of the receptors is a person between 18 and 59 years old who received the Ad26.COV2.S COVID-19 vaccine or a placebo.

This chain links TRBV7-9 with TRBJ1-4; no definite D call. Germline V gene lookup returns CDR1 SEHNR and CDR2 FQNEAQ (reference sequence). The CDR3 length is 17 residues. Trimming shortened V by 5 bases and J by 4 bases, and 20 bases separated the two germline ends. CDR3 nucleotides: TGTGCCAGCAGCCTCGCCGGGCCCCGCTCTTTTAATGAAAAACTGTTTTTT. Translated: CASSLAGPRSFNEKLFF.

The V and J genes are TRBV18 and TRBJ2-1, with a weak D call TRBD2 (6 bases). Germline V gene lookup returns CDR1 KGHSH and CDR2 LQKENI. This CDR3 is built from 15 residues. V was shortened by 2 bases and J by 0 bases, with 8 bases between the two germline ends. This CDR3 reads CASSPNGGSYNEQFF. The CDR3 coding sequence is TGTGCCAGCTCACCAAACGGGGGCTCCTACAATGAGCAGTTCTTC.

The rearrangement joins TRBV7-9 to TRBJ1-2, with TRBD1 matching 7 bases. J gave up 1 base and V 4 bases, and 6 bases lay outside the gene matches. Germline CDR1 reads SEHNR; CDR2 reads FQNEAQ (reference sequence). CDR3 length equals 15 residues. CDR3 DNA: TGTGCCAGCAGCTCCCGGGACAGCGTTAACTATGGCTACACCTTC. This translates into CASSSRDSVNYGYTF.

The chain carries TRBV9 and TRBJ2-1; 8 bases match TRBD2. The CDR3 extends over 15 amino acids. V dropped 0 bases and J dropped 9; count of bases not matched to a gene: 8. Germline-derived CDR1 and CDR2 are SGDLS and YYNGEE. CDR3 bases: TGTGCCAGCAGCGTAGAAGCGGGAGACTCGAGTGAGCAGTTCTTC. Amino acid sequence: CASSVEAGDSSEQFF.

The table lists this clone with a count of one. As DNA, the CDR3 is TGCAGCGCTCACCGACTAGCGGAAGTCACAGATACGCAGTATTTT. It is translated as CSAHRLAEVTDTQYF. V gene TRBV29-1 combines with J gene TRBJ2-3, with 9 bases that match TRBD2. The V gene's germline CDR1 is SQVTM and CDR2 ANQGSEA. CDR3 length: 15 amino acids. With V trimmed by 7 bases and J by 2 bases, 10 bases remained unmatched.

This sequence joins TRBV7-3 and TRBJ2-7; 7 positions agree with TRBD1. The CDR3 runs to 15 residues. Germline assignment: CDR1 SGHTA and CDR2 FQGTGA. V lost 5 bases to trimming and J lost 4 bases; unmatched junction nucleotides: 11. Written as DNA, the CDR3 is TGTGCCAGCAGCGAACAGGGGTCGATCGCGTACGAGCAGTACTTC. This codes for CASSEQGSIAYEQYF.

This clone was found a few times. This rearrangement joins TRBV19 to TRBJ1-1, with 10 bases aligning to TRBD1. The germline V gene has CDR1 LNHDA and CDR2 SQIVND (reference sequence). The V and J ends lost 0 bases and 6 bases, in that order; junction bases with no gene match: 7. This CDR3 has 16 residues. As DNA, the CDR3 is TGTGCCAGTAGTATAGATTGGGGACAGGGGAGCCCTGAAGCTTTCTTT. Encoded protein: CASSIDWGQGSPEAFF.

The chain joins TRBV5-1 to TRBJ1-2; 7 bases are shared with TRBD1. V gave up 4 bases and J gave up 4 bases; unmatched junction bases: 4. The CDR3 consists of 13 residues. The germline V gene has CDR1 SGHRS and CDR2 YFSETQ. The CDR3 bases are TGCGCCAGCAGCCTAGGACAGGTCTATGGCTACACCTTC. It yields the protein CASSLGQVYGYTF.

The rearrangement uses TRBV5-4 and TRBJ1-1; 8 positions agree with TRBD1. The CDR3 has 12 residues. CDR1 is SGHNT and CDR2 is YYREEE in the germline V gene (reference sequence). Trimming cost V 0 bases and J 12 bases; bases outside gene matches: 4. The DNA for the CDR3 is TGTGCCAGCAGCTTGGGAGGACAGGGACCTTTCTTT. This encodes CASSLGGQGPFF.

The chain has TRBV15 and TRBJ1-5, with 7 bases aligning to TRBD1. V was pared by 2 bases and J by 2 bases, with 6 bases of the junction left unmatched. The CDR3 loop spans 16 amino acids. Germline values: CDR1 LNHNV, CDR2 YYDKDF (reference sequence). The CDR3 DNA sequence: TGTGCCACCAGCAGACTAGGGGGCGCCCGCAATCAGCCCCAGCATTTT. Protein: CATSRLGGARNQPQHF.

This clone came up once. Here the CDR3 DNA reads TGTGCCAGCCTAGCCAGCGGGAGCCCCTACGAGCAGTACTTC. Translating gives CASLASGSPYEQYF. The chain links TRBV3-1 (or the pseudogene TRBV3-2) to TRBJ2-7, with 8 bases lining up with TRBD2. Per germline, CDR1 LGHDT and CDR2 YNNKEL (reference sequence). V lost 8 bases and J lost 2; bases outside the gene matches: 8. This CDR3 is built from 14 residues.

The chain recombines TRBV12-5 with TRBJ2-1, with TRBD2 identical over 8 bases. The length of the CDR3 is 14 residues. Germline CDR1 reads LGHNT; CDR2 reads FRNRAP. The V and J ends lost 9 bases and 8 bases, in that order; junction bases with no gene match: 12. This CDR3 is CASGPGTRRHEQFF. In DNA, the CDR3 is TGTGCTAGCGGTCCCGGGACTAGGCGCCATGAGCAGTTCTTC.

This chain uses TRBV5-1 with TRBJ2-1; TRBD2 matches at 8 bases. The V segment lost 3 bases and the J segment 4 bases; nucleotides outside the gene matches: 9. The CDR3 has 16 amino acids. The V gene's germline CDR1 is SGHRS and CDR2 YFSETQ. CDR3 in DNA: TGCGCCAGCAGCTCAACAACTAGCGGAGCTTACAATGAGCAGTTCTTC. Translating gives CASSSTTSGAYNEQFF.

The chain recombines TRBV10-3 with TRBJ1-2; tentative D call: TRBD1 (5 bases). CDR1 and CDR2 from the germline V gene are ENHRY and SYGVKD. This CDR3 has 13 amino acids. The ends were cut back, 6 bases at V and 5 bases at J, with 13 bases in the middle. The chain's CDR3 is CAIRGREEYGYTF. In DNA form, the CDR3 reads TGTGCCATCAGGGGACGGGAGGAGTATGGCTACACCTTC.

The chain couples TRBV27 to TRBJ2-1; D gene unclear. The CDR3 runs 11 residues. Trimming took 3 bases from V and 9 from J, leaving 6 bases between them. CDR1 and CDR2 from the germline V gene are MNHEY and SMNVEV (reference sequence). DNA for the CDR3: TGTGCCAGCAGTTTCAAGAGTGAGCAGTTCTTC. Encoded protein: CASSFKSEQFF.